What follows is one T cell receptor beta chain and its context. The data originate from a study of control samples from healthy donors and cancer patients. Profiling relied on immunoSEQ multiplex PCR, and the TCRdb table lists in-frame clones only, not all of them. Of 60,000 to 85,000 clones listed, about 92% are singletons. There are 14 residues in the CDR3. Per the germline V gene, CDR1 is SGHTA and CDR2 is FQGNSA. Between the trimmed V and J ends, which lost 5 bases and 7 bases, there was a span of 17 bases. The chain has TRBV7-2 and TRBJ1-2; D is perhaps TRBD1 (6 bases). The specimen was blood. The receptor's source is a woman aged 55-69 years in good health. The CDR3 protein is CASSLYTGRSGYTF. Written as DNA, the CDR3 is TGTGCCAGCAGCCTCTACACAGGGCGAAGTGGCTACACCTTC. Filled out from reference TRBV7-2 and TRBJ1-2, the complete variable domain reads GAGVSQSPSNKVTEKGKDVELRCDPISGHTALYWYRQSLGQGLEFLIYFQGNSAPDKSGLPSDRFSAERTGGSVSTLTIQRTQQEDSAVYLCASSLYTGRSGYTFGSGTRLTVV.